The sequence of this T cell receptor beta chain was determined in a study of T-cell reconstitution after alpha-beta-depleted transplantation in children. The germline V gene has CDR1 SGHTA and CDR2 FQGNSA. V lost 5 bases, J lost 5 bases, and 16 bases lay in between. The CDR3 covers 15 residues. TCRbeta library construction was performed incorporating unique molecular identifiers. TCRdb re-called the PCR reads through MiXCR, storing one row per CDR3 protein. This sample has fewer than 550,000 distinct CDR3 sequences, with roughly a tenth found just once. The sequence was collected from a human donor who donated a stem cell graft to a child with acute myeloid leukemia. Material: PBMCs from the stem cell graft donor, obtained from the stem cell graft. The chain couples TRBV7-2 to TRBJ1-5, with a weak D call TRBD1 (5 bases). The chain's CDR3 is CASSPQERKDQPQHF. DNA for the CDR3: TGTGCCAGCAGCCCACAGGAGAGGAAGGATCAGCCCCAGCATTTT.